This T cell receptor (beta chain) was identified in a study of T cell repertoires in cytomegalovirus infection. Study-level results: The cumulative frequency of public TCR beta families identified carriers of CMV plus the relevant HLA.

The CDR3 totals 15 residues. The germline V gene has CDR1 MNHEY and CDR2 SMNVEV (reference sequence). V was clipped by 8 bases and J by 2 bases; unmatched bases: 9. TCRdb itself ran the reads through MiXCR, one entry per CDR3 protein. The data contain roughly 500,000 distinct CDR3 sequences, more than 15% of them singletons. This clonotype was observed a few times. Its antigen is currently unknown. This receptor was identified in a human donor in good health (CMV status not recorded). Some clones in this sample may be carry-over from other donors' samples. The sample taken for sequencing was CD8+ T cells from PBMCs. This chain connects TRBV27 to TRBJ2-1; TRBD2 matches at 7 bases. The CDR3 here is CASRDGGGTYNEQFF. The DNA of the CDR3 is TGTGCCAGCCGCGACGGCGGGGGTACCTACAATGAGCAGTTCTTC.